A selection of T cell receptor beta chains follows, all from one sample in a study of blood T cell repertoires in COVID-19. The table came from immunoSEQ multiplex PCR; TCRdb's copy has only in-frame clones and leaves some out. Of roughly 250,000 clones listed, around 90% were seen once; the top ten hold roughly 2.1%. Input material: PBMCs or T cells enriched from blood (not recorded which). The receptors derive from a woman aged 40 to 50 with acute COVID-19. Each CDR3 is given with its conserved first and last residue. A D gene is named only where the DNA matches it firmly. Clone size is given for some rows only: seen once, a few or many times, or a class if the clone is expanded.

TRBV5-1	TRBJ1-4	TRBD1	NA	CASSRTGGNTREKLFF	TGCGCCAGCAGCCGGACAGGGGGCAACACTAGGGAAAAACTGTTTTTT
TRBV7-2	TRBJ2-1	NA	NA	CASSLGVNEQFF	TGTGCCAGCAGCTTAGGAGTCAATGAGCAGTTCTTC
TRBV4-1	TRBJ2-5	NA	NA	CASSPTLVAKETQYF	TGCGCCAGCAGCCCAACCCTAGTTGCCAAAGAGACCCAGTACTTC
TRBV15	TRBJ1-2	NA	NA	CATSPRSAGGYTF	TGTGCCACCAGCCCCCGGTCGGCGGGTGGCTACACCTTC
TRBV28	TRBJ1-6	TRBD1	few	CASTSRQGGNSPLHF	TGTGCCAGCACTTCTCGACAGGGGGGTAATTCACCCCTCCACTTT
TRBV5-1	TRBJ1-5	TRBD1	NA	CASSLQGDRNQPQHF	TGCGCCAGCAGCCTACAGGGGGATCGCAATCAGCCCCAGCATTTT
TRBV7-3	TRBJ2-2	TRBD2	NA	CASSQLAGGPTGELFF	TGTGCCAGCAGCCAACTAGCGGGGGGCCCCACCGGGGAGCTGTTTTTT
TRBV28	TRBJ2-7	TRBD1	NA	CASSSPGQGVPYEQYF	TGTGCCAGCAGTTCCCCTGGACAGGGGGTTCCCTACGAGCAGTACTTC
TRBV7-8	TRBJ2-1	NA	NA	CASSSDNLSYNEQFF	TGTGCCAGCAGCTCGGACAACCTATCCTACAATGAGCAGTTCTTC
TRBV12-5	TRBJ2-1	NA	NA	CASGTRRSGAGSFRDNEQFF	TGTGCTAGTGGTACCCGTAGGTCAGGGGCTGGTAGTTTCCGAGACAATGAGCAGTTCTTC
TRBV11-2	TRBJ2-5	NA	NA	CASSLGYGFQETQYF	TGTGCCAGCAGCTTAGGTTACGGGTTCCAAGAGACCCAGTACTTC
TRBV15	TRBJ1-6	NA	NA	CATSRGATYNSPLHF	TGTGCCACCTCACGGGGGGCTACCTATAATTCACCCCTCCACTTT
TRBV18	TRBJ2-1	TRBD2	NA	CASSPPASGGAREQFF	TGTGCCAGCTCACCACCCGCTAGCGGGGGGGCCCGTGAGCAGTTCTTC
TRBV24-1	TRBJ1-2	TRBD1	NA	CATSDRGQGDGYTF	TGTGCCACCAGTGACCGGGGACAGGGTGATGGCTACACCTTC
TRBV28	TRBJ1-1	NA	once	CASSLGRRDTEAFF	TGTGCCAGCAGTTTGGGCCGGAGGGACACTGAAGCTTTCTTT
TRBV24-1	TRBJ2-1	TRBD2	NA	CATSEAGTSGYNEQFF	TGTGCCACCAGTGAGGCCGGGACTAGCGGCTACAATGAGCAGTTCTTC
TRBV20-1	TRBJ2-6	NA	once	CSASSGSGANVLTF	TGCAGTGCTAGTTCGGGCTCTGGGGCCAACGTCCTGACTTTC
TRBV6-1	TRBJ2-7	TRBD1	NA	CASSEGGQGYYEQYF	TGTGCCAGCAGTGAAGGGGGACAGGGGTACTACGAGCAGTACTTC
TRBV7-2	TRBJ1-2	NA	NA	CASSPTGGRGGYTF	TGTGCCAGCAGCCCAACGGGGGGGCGAGGTGGCTACACCTTC
TRBV28	TRBJ2-1	TRBD2	NA	CASTLGLAGGNEQFF	TGTGCCAGCACCCTAGGACTAGCGGGAGGCAATGAGCAGTTCTTC
TRBV7-3	TRBJ2-7	TRBD1	once	CASSYRGRGVYEQYF	TGTGCCAGCAGCTACAGGGGGCGCGGGGTCTACGAGCAGTACTTC
TRBV19	TRBJ2-2	TRBD1	once	CASSRLRSTGETGELFF	TGTGCCAGTAGTAGGCTCCGATCGACAGGGGAAACCGGGGAGCTGTTTTTT
TRBV6-5	TRBJ2-4	NA	NA	CASTVVAKNIQYF	TGTGCCAGCACGGTGGTAGCCAAAAACATTCAGTACTTC
TRBV25-1	TRBJ1-5	NA	NA	CASSEYYSNQPQHF	TGTGCCAGCAGTGAATATTATAGCAATCAGCCCCAGCATTTT
TRBV9	TRBJ1-2	NA	NA	CASSRDYGYTF	TGTGCCAGCAGCCGAGACTATGGCTACACCTTC
TRBV24-1	TRBJ2-2	TRBD2	once	CATSELAGSTGELFF	TGTGCCACCAGTGAACTAGCGGGCTCCACCGGGGAGCTGTTTTTT
TRBV18	TRBJ2-5	TRBD2	few	CASSPGTSGRQETQYF	TGTGCCAGCTCACCCGGGACTAGCGGACGACAAGAGACCCAGTACTTC
TRBV5-1	TRBJ2-7	TRBD2	NA	CASSFTSGSYEQYF	TGCGCCAGCAGCTTCACTAGCGGTTCCTACGAGCAGTACTTC
TRBV5-1	TRBJ1-4	NA	NA	CASSLGGGNEKLFF	TGCGCCAGCAGCTTGGGAGGGGGTAATGAAAAACTGTTTTTT
TRBV29-1	TRBJ1-1	TRBD1	NA	CSVVLRTGRNTEAFF	TGCAGCGTTGTTCTCCGGACAGGACGAAACACTGAAGCTTTCTTT
TRBV7-9	TRBJ1-1	NA	NA	CASSLPGQRNTEAFF	TGTGCCAGCAGCTTACCCGGACAACGGAACACTGAAGCTTTCTTT
TRBV27	TRBJ1-4	NA	NA	CASKGVNEKLFF	TGTGCCAGCAAGGGGGTTAATGAAAAACTGTTTTTT
TRBV28	TRBJ2-7	NA	once	CASSLAYEQYF	TGTGCCAGCAGTCTAGCCTACGAGCAGTACTTC
TRBV5-1	TRBJ2-7	TRBD1	NA	CASSLQGGIGSYEQYF	TGCGCCAGCAGCCTCCAAGGGGGCATCGGGTCCTACGAGCAGTACTTC
TRBV7-9	TRBJ2-5	TRBD2	NA	CASSTHPLSGRGQETQYF	TGTGCCAGCAGCACCCACCCACTGAGCGGGAGAGGCCAAGAGACCCAGTACTTC
TRBV4-1	TRBJ2-3	TRBD2	NA	CASSLRGGATDTQYF	TGCGCCAGCAGCCTCCGGGGGGGGGCCACAGATACGCAGTATTTT
TRBV2	TRBJ1-5	NA	NA	CASSGLYQPQHF	TGTGCCAGCAGTGGACTTTATCAGCCCCAGCATTTT
TRBV7-2	TRBJ2-6	NA	NA	CASSFRTAGNSGANVLTF	TGTGCCAGCAGCTTCCGTACCGCGGGGAACTCTGGGGCCAACGTCCTGACTTTC
TRBV30	TRBJ1-3	NA	NA	CAWADRNTIYF	TGTGCCTGGGCCGACAGAAACACCATATATTTT
TRBV2	TRBJ2-7	TRBD2	NA	CASSLAGSREQYF	TGTGCCAGCAGCCTAGCGGGAAGTCGTGAGCAGTACTTC
TRBV18	TRBJ1-1	NA	NA	CASSVQTTEGNTEAFF	TGTGCCAGCTCAGTACAGACCACAGAGGGGAACACTGAAGCTTTCTTT
TRBV2	TRBJ2-1	NA	NA	CASTEVVGANNEQFF	TGTGCCAGCACCGAAGTTGTGGGGGCTAACAATGAGCAGTTCTTC